Only a few counts were recorded for the clone carrying this TCR beta chain. Its antigen is still unknown. The sample is drawn from a study of T cells in Graves' hyperthyroidism and ophthalmopathy. Study-wide points: Most expanded thyroid clonotypes above 0.001 also appeared in blood. Prediction of ophthalmopathy progression came a median around 6.1 months pre-onset.

TCR beta CDR3 sequences were amplified from RNA transcripts. The HTBI set primed first-round TCR CDR3 RT-PCR. TCRdb used MiXCR to reprocess the multiplex PCR reads, holding one entry per CDR3 protein. Here the sample spans some 510,000 distinct CDR3 sequences, about half being singletons. Uncontrolled infection, other autoimmune disease, pregnancy or lactation disqualified patients from enrolment. The CDR3 spans 12 residues. V lost 8 bases and J lost 7; bases outside the gene matches: 6. CDR1 and CDR2 from the germline V gene are SGHVS and FQNEAQ. The J gene is TRBJ1-2, the V gene TRBV7-8; 8 bases line up with TRBD1. The receptor comes from a woman under 30 with Graves' hyperthyroidism. The sample was peripheral blood or thyroid tissue (not recorded which). The CDR3 DNA reads as TGTGCCAGCTACCAGGGGGCGCGTGGCTACACCTTC. It codes for CASYQGARGYTF.